The next 26 T cell receptor beta chains were all read from a single sample in a study of cytomegalovirus exposure and HLA in healthy donors. In the PCR, 60 Vbeta and 13 Jbeta primers were used. Here immunoSEQ multiplex PCR was the method, and the copy in TCRdb shows in-frame clones only, minus some. The sample holds roughly 150,000 clones, nearly 80% seen once. Material: PBMCs. Source of these receptors: a male donor in good health and CMV-seronegative.

The J gene is TRBJ1-2, the V gene TRBV7-2, with TRBD1 matching over 9 bases. This CDR3 has 15 amino acids. Germline CDR1 SGHTA, CDR2 FQGNSA. V trimming: 4 bases; J trimming: 1 base; junction bases outside the gene matches: 4. This CDR3 reads CASSSRDRDNYGYTF. The CDR3 DNA is TGTGCCAGCAGCTCCCGGGACAGGGATAACTATGGCTACACCTTC.

This chain joins TRBV4-3 and TRBJ1-2, with D perhaps matching TRBD1 (5 bases). Deletions cut 0 bases from V and 1 base from J, with 12 bases between. There are 16 residues in the CDR3. Germline V lookup: CDR1 LGHNA, CDR2 YSLEER. DNA for the CDR3: TGCGCCAGCAGCCAAGATACCGGACATGATAACTATGGCTACACCTTC. Translation gives CASSQDTGHDNYGYTF.

The J gene is TRBJ1-3, the V gene TRBV14; D may be TRBD1 (5 bases). Germline-derived CDR1 and CDR2 are SGHDN and FVKESK. V was pared by 0 bases and J by 4 bases, with 13 bases between. The CDR3 loop spans 16 amino acids. The CDR3 DNA sequence: TGTGCCAGCAGCCAAGATGGGGCAGCCAGAGGAAACACCATATATTTT. Translation gives CASSQDGAARGNTIYF.

The chain joins TRBV9 to TRBJ2-7, with 9 bases identical to TRBD2. Germline values: CDR1 SGDLS, CDR2 YYNGEE. The junction had 6 bases not matched to a gene; V was cut back by 7 bases and J by 4 bases. The CDR3 has 13 amino acids. The CDR3 spells CASGGLAAYEQYF. CDR3 nucleotide sequence: TGTGCCAGCGGGGGACTAGCAGCTTACGAGCAGTACTTC.

As for this clone: At one of its ends the junction is not consistent with the germline gene, which may arise from a read error. The chain carries TRBV11-3 and TRBJ2-2; possibly TRBD1 for D (6 bases). Per germline, CDR1 SGHNT and CDR2 YENEEA. The length of the CDR3 is 16 residues. The CDR3 nucleotides read TGTGCCCGCAGCTTAGCTGGGGGCAAGCGCACCGGGGAGCTGTTTTTT. It yields the protein CARSLAGGKRTGELFF.

The CDR3 loop is CASSAPRGSGANVLTF. The DNA of the CDR3 is TGTGCCAGCAGTGCCCCCAGGGGCTCTGGGGCCAACGTCCTGACTTTC. The V gene is TRBV28, the J gene TRBJ2-6; a weak D match, TRBD1 (6 bases). Trimming removed 5 bases from V and 0 bases from J, with 11 bases in between. Germline CDR1 is MDHEN and CDR2 is SYDVKM. The CDR3 sequence is 16 residues long. Full variable domain (outside the CDR3, taken from reference TRBV28 and TRBJ2-6): DVKVTQSSRYLVKRTGEKVFLECVQDMDHENMFWYRQDPGLGLRLIYFSYDVKMKEKGDIPEGYSVSREKKERFSLILESASTNQTSMYLCASSAPRGSGANVLTFGAGSRLTVL.

The V gene is TRBV18, the J gene TRBJ1-1; D is uncertain. Germline lookup yields CDR1 KGHSH and CDR2 LQKENI. There are 15 residues in the CDR3. The V end lost 3 bases, the J end lost 0 bases, and 11 bases lay between the germline ends. The CDR3 loop reads CASSPRGELNTEAFF. In nucleotides, the CDR3 is TGTGCCAGCTCACCCCGCGGGGAGCTGAACACTGAAGCTTTCTTT.

The rearrangement joins TRBV6-5 to TRBJ2-7, with 7 positions matching TRBD1. This CDR3 contains 14 residues. The junction had 2 bases not matched to a gene; V was cut back by 0 bases and J by 3 bases. The germline V gene encodes CDR1 MNHEY and CDR2 SVGAGI. CDR3 sequence (DNA): TGTGCCAGCAGTTACTCGACAGGGAACTACGAGCAGTACTTC. Translating it yields CASSYSTGNYEQYF.

The gene calls are TRBV4-3 and TRBJ2-2, with 8 bases identical to TRBD2. Germline V gene lookup returns CDR1 LGHNA and CDR2 YSLEER. V lost 0 bases and J lost 5; bases outside the gene matches: 5. The CDR3 is 16 amino acids. CDR3 region: CASSQDPAGVTGELFF. The CDR3 nucleotides read TGCGCCAGCAGCCAAGATCCAGCGGGAGTGACCGGGGAGCTGTTTTTT.

V usage is TRBV7-3 and J usage is TRBJ1-2; D unresolved. In germline, CDR1 is SGHTA, CDR2 FQGTGA. The CDR3 spans 14 residues. The germline V and J ends were trimmed by 5 bases and 0 bases, with 10 bases remaining between them. Written as DNA, the CDR3 is TGTGCCAGCAGCCCCGCGGGCGCTAACTATGGCTACACCTTC. Encoded protein: CASSPAGANYGYTF. The full variable domain, in which reference TRBV7-3 and TRBJ1-2 provide the parts outside the CDR3, is GAGVSQTPSNKVTEKGKYVELRCDPISGHTALYWYRQSLGQGPEFLIYFQGTGAADDSGLPNDRFFAVRPEGSVSTLKIQRTERGDSAVYLCASSPAGANYGYTFGSGTRLTVV.

This chain connects TRBV14 to TRBJ1-1; 10 positions match TRBD1. V trimming: 3 bases; J trimming: 7 bases; junction bases outside the gene matches: 14. Germline V gives CDR1 SGHDN, CDR2 FVKESK. The CDR3 is 17 residues long. The CDR3 spells CASSQRQGAGVYGEAFF. The DNA of the CDR3 is TGTGCCAGCAGCCAGAGACAGGGGGCGGGGGTTTACGGTGAAGCTTTCTTT.

The chain has TRBV7-8 and TRBJ1-2; weak D call: TRBD1 (6 bases). CDR1 SGHVS and CDR2 FQNEAQ come from the germline V gene. V gave up 4 bases and J gave up 8 bases, with 14 bases separating them. The CDR3 runs 13 residues. The DNA of the CDR3 is TGTGCCAGCAGCTCAGGCAGGGGAGAAGGCTACACCTTC. This gives the protein CASSSGRGEGYTF.

This clone appeared a few times. This chain joins TRBV5-6 and TRBJ1-2, with no clear D. V gave up 2 bases and J gave up 2 bases, with 10 bases separating them. CDR1 and CDR2 from the germline V gene are SGHDT and YYEEEE. This CDR3 is 14 amino acids long. The CDR3: CASSFLGVNYGYTF. In DNA form, the CDR3 reads TGTGCCAGCAGCTTTCTGGGCGTCAACTATGGCTACACCTTC. The full variable domain, with the rest looked up from reference TRBV5-6 and TRBJ1-2, is DAGVTQSPTHLIKTRGQQVTLRCSPKSGHDTVSWYQQALGQGPQFIFQYYEEEERQRGNFPDRFSGHQFPNYSSELNVNALLLGDSALYLCASSFLGVNYGYTFGSGTRLTVV.

This clone came up once. The chain carries TRBV19 and TRBJ1-1, with a weak D call TRBD1 (5 bases). The ends were cut back, 10 bases at V and 3 bases at J, with 30 bases in the middle. There are 18 residues in the CDR3. The germline V gene encodes CDR1 LNHDA and CDR2 SQIVND (reference sequence). CDR3 sequence: CATWGLGAYTAGDTEAFF. In DNA, the CDR3 is TGTGCCACGTGGGGACTTGGGGCCTATACCGCGGGTGACACTGAAGCTTTCTTT.

This clone came up a few times. The V and J genes are TRBV19 and TRBJ1-1; D gene ambiguous. CDR3 length: 14 residues. Germline V lookup: CDR1 LNHDA, CDR2 SQIVND (reference sequence). V was shortened by 5 bases and J by 5 bases, with 15 bases between the two germline ends. The CDR3 nucleotides are TGTGCCAGTAGTGTCAACCTGGGCGGGACTGAAGCTTTCTTT. This codes for CASSVNLGGTEAFF.

The chain carries TRBV30 and TRBJ1-6; D is undetermined. The CDR3 loop spans 13 amino acids. Trimming pared 3 bases from V and 4 bases from J, leaving 7 bases between. Germline V CDR1 and CDR2: GTSNPN, SVGIG (reference sequence). The CDR3 loop is CAWRTEYNSPLHF. In DNA, the CDR3 is TGTGCCTGGAGGACGGAGTATAATTCACCCCTCCACTTT.

CDR3 nucleotides: TGTGCCAGCAGTGGGGGCGGGGCAGGGGGCTACGAGCAGTACTTC. Amino acid sequence: CASSGGGAGGYEQYF. This chain links TRBV6-1 with TRBJ2-7; D perhaps matches TRBD1 (7 bases). V dropped 4 bases and J dropped 3 bases, with 16 bases sitting between them. The CDR3 has 15 amino acids. Germline CDR1 reads MNHNS; CDR2 reads SASEGT.

The CDR3 DNA reads as TGCGCCAGCAGCTTAAGCTCGTCGGGACAGGGGTACGAGCAGTACTTC. This gives the protein CASSLSSSGQGYEQYF. This rearrangement joins TRBV5-1 to TRBJ2-7, with 10 bases identical to TRBD1. Germline trimming cut 2 bases from V and 4 bases from J; bases unmatched to any gene: 9. There are 16 residues in the CDR3. CDR1 and CDR2 from the germline V gene are SGHRS and YFSETQ.

The chain carries TRBV30 and TRBJ1-1; D ambiguous. V was cut by 2 bases and J by 3 bases, with 10 bases left in between. CDR3 length: 13 residues. Germline loops: CDR1 GTSNPN, CDR2 SVGIG (reference sequence). For the CDR3, the DNA is TGTGCCTGGAGTTCTGTCTGGCACACTGAAGCTTTCTTT. Its protein is CAWSSVWHTEAFF.

In this sample, this clone turned up once. The chain has TRBV27 and TRBJ1-5, with TRBD1 matching over 11 bases. The V gene's germline CDR1 is MNHEY and CDR2 SMNVEV (reference sequence). The J segment lost 7 bases and the V segment lost 0 bases, leaving 11 bases of the junction unmatched. The CDR3 runs to 18 residues. The CDR3, as DNA: TGTGCCAGCAGTTTATCGATGATGGGGACAGGGGGAAGGCAGCCCCAGCATTTT. Protein product: CASSLSMMGTGGRQPQHF.

This clone showed up just once. J is TRBJ2-7 and V is TRBV11-2, with a tentative D call TRBD1 (5 bases). The germline gives CDR1 SGHAT, CDR2 FQNNGV. CDR3 length: 15 amino acids. V dropped 5 bases and J dropped 2 bases, with 16 bases sitting between them. CDR3 in DNA: TGTGCCAGCAGCCTGGCTGGGGCAGGGCCCTACGAGCAGTACTTC. Translating gives CASSLAGAGPYEQYF.

The chain links TRBV5-6 to TRBJ1-2, with TRBD1 identical over 9 bases. J was trimmed by 4 bases and V by 3 bases; bases with no gene match: 7. CDR3 length: 15 residues. In germline, CDR1 is SGHDT, CDR2 YYEEEE. DNA for the CDR3: TGTGCCAGCAGCTGGCCGGGACAGGGTCCCTATGGCTACACCTTC. This translates into CASSWPGQGPYGYTF.

V gene TRBV19 combines with J gene TRBJ1-1; TRBD1 is a possible D gene (5 bases). V shed 3 bases and J shed 8 bases, with 16 bases lying between them. CDR3 length equals 14 residues. Germline assignment: CDR1 LNHDA and CDR2 SQIVND (reference sequence). The CDR3 loop reads CASSIWIDSPEAFF. The CDR3 DNA sequence: TGTGCCAGTAGTATCTGGATAGACAGCCCCGAAGCTTTCTTT.

The chain carries TRBV18 and TRBJ2-2; D perhaps matches TRBD1 (6 bases). V shed 6 bases and J shed 2 bases, with 16 bases lying between them. This CDR3 is 16 amino acids long. CDR1 and CDR2 (germline): KGHSH, LQKENI. The DNA of the CDR3 is TGTGCCAGCTCCCACATGAGACAGGAAAACACCGGGGAGCTGTTTTTT. Residues: CASSHMRQENTGELFF.

The rearrangement joins TRBV11-2 to TRBJ2-3, with 9 bases matching TRBD2. This CDR3 spans 18 amino acids. The ends lost 2 bases at V and 0 bases at J; junction bases unmatched: 9. Germline V CDR1 and CDR2: SGHAT, FQNNGV. The DNA for the CDR3 is TGTGCCAGCAGCTTATGGAGATTGGCGGGAGGGAGCACAGATACGCAGTATTTT. Amino acids: CASSLWRLAGGSTDTQYF.

V is TRBV7-3 and J is TRBJ2-3; tentatively, D is TRBD2 (6 bases). Trimming took off 4 bases at V and 6 bases at J, with 11 bases between the two ends. Germline V gene sequence: CDR1 SGHTA, CDR2 FQGTGA. The CDR3 runs to 13 residues. CDR3 protein: CASSYSLADTQYF. In DNA form, the CDR3 reads TGTGCCAGCAGCTATTCGCTAGCGGATACGCAGTATTTT.